This T cell receptor (beta chain) was documented in a study of response to subunit inactivated influenza vaccine. This clonotype was found a few times. MiXCR, run by TCRdb on the RT-PCR reads, gives a single entry per CDR3 protein. The sample comprises 800,000 or so distinct CDR3 sequences, 21% of which are singletons, and 10% rests with the top ten. Between the trimmed V and J ends, which lost 2 bases and 8 bases, there was a span of 11 bases. Germline V gives CDR1 SGHDT, CDR2 YYEEEE. The CDR3 covers 14 residues. The chain uses TRBV5-6 and TRBJ1-6, with D possibly being TRBD1 (6 bases). The TCR originated in a man aged 50 to 60 who received an inactivated influenza vaccine. The source was PBMCs from blood, collected roughly 5 days after vaccination. The CDR3 DNA reads as TGTGCCAGCAGCTTTCCAGGGGAGGATTCACCCCTCCACTTT. This translates into CASSFPGEDSPLHF.